The 16 T cell receptor beta chains presented below share a single source sample, sequenced in a study of T cells in localized non-small cell lung cancer. The assay was immunoSEQ multiplex PCR, and TCRdb's table has in-frame clones only and misses some. Among 90,000 or so clones listed, roughly 87% were seen once. The input for sequencing was peripheral blood, taken before any cancer treatment. Source of these receptors: a man aged 40-75 years with stage I squamous cell lung carcinoma.

The V and J genes are TRBV19 and TRBJ2-1; 9 positions agree with TRBD2. There are 16 residues in the CDR3. Germline CDR1 reads LNHDA; CDR2 reads SQIVND (reference sequence). V was pared by 7 bases and J by 5 bases, with 12 bases of the junction left unmatched. DNA for the CDR3: TGTGCCAGTACCGGGTTCCCGCGGGGGGGCCACAATGAGCAGTTCTTC. It codes for CASTGFPRGGHNEQFF.

The CDR3 is CASSGDRVDTEAFF. The CDR3 region has the DNA TGTGCCAGCAGTGGAGACAGGGTCGACACTGAAGCTTTCTTT. The chain joins TRBV6-1 to TRBJ1-1, with 7 bases identical to TRBD1. CDR1 MNHNS and CDR2 SASEGT come from the germline V gene. V lost 4 bases, J lost 3 bases, and 5 bases stayed unmatched. CDR3 size: 14 residues.

This sequence joins TRBV7-6 and TRBJ2-6, with D possibly matching TRBD2 (5 bases). CDR1 SGHVS and CDR2 FNYEAQ come from the germline V gene. The CDR3 runs to 16 residues. The V end lost 4 bases, the J end lost 0 bases, and 10 bases lay between the germline ends. The CDR3 DNA reads as TGTGCCAGCAGCTCATCGGGGTACTCTGGGGCCAACGTCCTGACTTTC. Encoded protein: CASSSSGYSGANVLTF.

This sequence joins TRBV29-1 and TRBJ1-1; 9 bases agree with TRBD1. The length of the CDR3 is 13 residues. J lost 4 bases, V lost 7 bases, and 7 bases had no gene match. Germline V gene data show CDR1 as SQVTM and CDR2 as ANQGSEA. CDR3 coding DNA: TGCAGCGCCACACAGGGGGCTGGCACTGAAGCTTTCTTT. Its translation is CSATQGAGTEAFF.

The rearrangement links TRBV29-1 to TRBJ2-2; no clear D. The germline V gene has CDR1 SQVTM and CDR2 ANQGSEA. V dropped 4 bases and J dropped 1 base, with 4 bases sitting between them. The CDR3 totals 12 residues. The CDR3 bases are TGCAGCGTTGGTGTGAACACCGGGGAGCTGTTTTTT. Its protein is CSVGVNTGELFF.

V usage is TRBV2 and J usage is TRBJ1-5; possibly TRBD1 for D (5 bases). The CDR3 spans 14 residues. The germline CDR1 and CDR2 sequences are SNHLY and FYNNEI. Trimming cost V 2 bases and J 7 bases, with 12 bases left between them. Here the CDR3 reads CASSELRGGQPQHF. The CDR3, as DNA: TGTGCCAGCAGTGAACTAAGGGGTGGACAGCCCCAGCATTTT.

The V and J genes are TRBV29-1 and TRBJ1-3, with D hard to call. Trimming removed 3 bases at V and 0 bases at J, with 3 bases between. CDR3 length equals 12 residues. Per germline, CDR1 SQVTM and CDR2 ANQGSEA. The DNA of the CDR3 is TGCAGCGTTGAGTACTCTGGAAACACCATATATTTT. It encodes CSVEYSGNTIYF.

The chain joins TRBV6-1 to TRBJ1-1; D is unclear. Per the germline V gene, CDR1 is MNHNS and CDR2 is SASEGT. Trimming pared 8 bases from V and 0 bases from J, leaving 16 bases between. The CDR3 length is 15 residues. The CDR3 DNA reads TGTGCCAGCCGACGGGTCCAGTTCATGAACACTGAAGCTTTCTTT. Translating gives CASRRVQFMNTEAFF.

The V call is TRBV10-2, the J call TRBJ2-5; 10 bases agree with TRBD1. The CDR3 sequence is 16 residues long. Germline V gene lookup returns CDR1 WSHSY and CDR2 SAAADI. Trimming removed 6 bases from V and 4 bases from J; junction bases left unmatched: 11. Here the CDR3 DNA reads TGCGCCAGCAGGCCGAGACAGGGGGCGCGGGGAGAGACCCAGTACTTC. Its translation: CASRPRQGARGETQYF.

The chain combines TRBV6-6 with TRBJ1-1; a possible D gene is TRBD1 (5 bases). V shed 0 bases and J shed 11 bases, with 10 bases lying between them. Germline V gives CDR1 MNHNY, CDR2 SVGAGI (reference sequence). The length of the CDR3 is 12 residues. CDR3 sequence (DNA): TGTGCCAGCAGTTACTCGGGGGATAAGGCTTTCTTT. This translates into CASSYSGDKAFF.

This clone has just a few counts. This chain links TRBV7-2 with TRBJ1-5, with D unresolved. Per germline, CDR1 SGHTA and CDR2 FQGNSA. This CDR3 contains 14 residues. Deletions cut 1 base from V and 9 bases from J, with 13 bases between. The CDR3 coding sequence is TGTGCCAGCAGCTTAGATCCGGTCTTTTGGCCCCAGCATTTT. It yields the protein CASSLDPVFWPQHF.

The V gene is TRBV7-6, the J gene TRBJ1-2; D is undetermined. The CDR3 is 18 residues long. V lost 1 base and J lost 4, with 22 bases in between. Looked up from germline, CDR1 is SGHVS and CDR2 is FNYEAQ. CDR3 in amino acids: CASSLGQALGIVGYGYTF. DNA of the CDR3: TGTGCCAGCAGCTTAGGGCAGGCCTTGGGTATTGTTGGCTATGGCTACACCTTC.

V and J are TRBV4-1 and TRBJ1-5; D might be TRBD1 (6 bases). Germline V gives CDR1 MGHRA, CDR2 YSYEKL. The CDR3 extends over 16 amino acids. Trimming took 4 bases from V and 2 from J, leaving 15 bases between them. The DNA for the CDR3 is TGCGCCAGCAGCCTTGGTGCAGGGGCCGGCAATCAGCCCCAGCATTTT. It yields the protein CASSLGAGAGNQPQHF.

This chain joins TRBV10-1 and TRBJ1-1, with a weak D call TRBD1 (6 bases). The CDR3 has 14 amino acids. V was trimmed by 3 bases and J by 4 bases, leaving 12 bases between them. Per germline, CDR1 WNHNN and CDR2 SYGVQD (reference sequence). The CDR3 nucleotides are TGCGCCAGCAGTGATCCAGGGGAGGCCACTGAAGCTTTCTTT. This gives the protein CASSDPGEATEAFF.

The chain uses TRBV4-2 and TRBJ1-1; TRBD1 matches at 9 bases. The CDR3 covers 15 residues. J gave up 12 bases and V 2 bases, and 13 bases lay outside the gene matches. Looked up from germline, CDR1 is LGHNA and CDR2 is YNFKEQ. Written as DNA, the CDR3 is TGTGCCAGCAGCCAACTGAAGGGACAGGGAGCCAAACCTTTCTTT. Its protein is CASSQLKGQGAKPFF.

The gene calls are TRBV5-1 and TRBJ2-7; 8 bases are a match to TRBD1. The germline V gene encodes CDR1 SGHRS and CDR2 YFSETQ. J was trimmed by 1 base and V by 4 bases; bases with no gene match: 1. The CDR3 is 13 residues long. DNA for the CDR3: TGCGCCAGCAGCGGACAGGGTTCCTACGAGCAGTACTTC. The encoded protein is CASSGQGSYEQYF.